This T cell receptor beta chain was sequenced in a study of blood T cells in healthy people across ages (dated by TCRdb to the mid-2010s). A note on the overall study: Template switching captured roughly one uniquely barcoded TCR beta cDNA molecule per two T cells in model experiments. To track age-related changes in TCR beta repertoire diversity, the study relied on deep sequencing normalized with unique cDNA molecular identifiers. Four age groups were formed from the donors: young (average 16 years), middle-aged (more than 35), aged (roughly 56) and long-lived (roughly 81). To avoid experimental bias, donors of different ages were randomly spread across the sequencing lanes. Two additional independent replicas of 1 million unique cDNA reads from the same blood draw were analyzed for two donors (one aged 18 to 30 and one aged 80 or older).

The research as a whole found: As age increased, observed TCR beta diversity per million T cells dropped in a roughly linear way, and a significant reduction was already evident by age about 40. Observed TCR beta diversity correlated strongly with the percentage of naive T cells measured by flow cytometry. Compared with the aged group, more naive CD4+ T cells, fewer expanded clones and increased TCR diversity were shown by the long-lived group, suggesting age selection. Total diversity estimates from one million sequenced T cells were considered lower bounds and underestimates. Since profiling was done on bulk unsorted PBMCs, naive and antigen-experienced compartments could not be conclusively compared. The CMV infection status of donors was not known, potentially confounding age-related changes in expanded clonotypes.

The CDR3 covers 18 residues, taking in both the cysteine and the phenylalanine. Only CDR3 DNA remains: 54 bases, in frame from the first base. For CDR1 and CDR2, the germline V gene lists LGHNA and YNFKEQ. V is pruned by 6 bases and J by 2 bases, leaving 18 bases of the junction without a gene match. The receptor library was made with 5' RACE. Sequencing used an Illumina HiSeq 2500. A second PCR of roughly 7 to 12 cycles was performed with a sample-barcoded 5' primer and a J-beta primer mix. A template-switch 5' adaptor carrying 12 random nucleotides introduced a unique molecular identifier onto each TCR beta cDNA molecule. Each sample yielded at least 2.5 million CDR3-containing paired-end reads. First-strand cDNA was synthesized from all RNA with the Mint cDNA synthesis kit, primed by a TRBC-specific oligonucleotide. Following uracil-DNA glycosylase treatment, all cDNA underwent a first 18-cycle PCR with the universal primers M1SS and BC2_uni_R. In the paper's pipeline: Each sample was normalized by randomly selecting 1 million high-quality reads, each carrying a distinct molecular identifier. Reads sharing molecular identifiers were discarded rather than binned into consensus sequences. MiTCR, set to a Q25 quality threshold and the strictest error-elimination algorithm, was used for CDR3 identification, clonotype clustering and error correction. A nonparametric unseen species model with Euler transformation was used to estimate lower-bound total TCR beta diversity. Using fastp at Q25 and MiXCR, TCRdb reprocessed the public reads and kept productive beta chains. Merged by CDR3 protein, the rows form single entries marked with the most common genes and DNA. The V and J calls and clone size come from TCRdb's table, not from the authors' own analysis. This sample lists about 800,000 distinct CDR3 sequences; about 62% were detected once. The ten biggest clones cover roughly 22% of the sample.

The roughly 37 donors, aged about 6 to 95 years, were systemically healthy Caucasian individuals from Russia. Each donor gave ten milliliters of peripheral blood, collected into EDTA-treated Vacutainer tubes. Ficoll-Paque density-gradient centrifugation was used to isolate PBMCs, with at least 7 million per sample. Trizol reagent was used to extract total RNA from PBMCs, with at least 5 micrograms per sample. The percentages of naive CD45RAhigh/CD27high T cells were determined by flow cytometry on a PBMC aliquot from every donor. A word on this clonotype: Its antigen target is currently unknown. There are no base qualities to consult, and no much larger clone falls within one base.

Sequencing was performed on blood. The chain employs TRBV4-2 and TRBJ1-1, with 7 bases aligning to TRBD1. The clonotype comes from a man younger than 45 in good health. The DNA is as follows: TGTGCCAGCAGACTCGAGGCGGGGCTACAGGGGAGTAACACTGAAGCTTTCTTT. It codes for CASRLEAGLQGSNTEAFF.